The following is a T cell receptor (beta chain) sequence with its context. No cognate antigen has been identified for it. Base qualities are not recorded, but no much larger clone differs from it by a single base. This specimen comes from a study of vaccination effects on CD4 cells after COVID-19 (dated by TCRdb to 2021 to 2024). Regarding the research as a whole: Two doses of either the BNT162b2 or the mRNA-1273 mRNA SARS-CoV-2 vaccine were administered to participants. A total of 10 COVID-19 convalescent patients and several SARS-CoV-2-naive healthy vaccine recipients were included in the full study. Cultures from other donors in the study were sequenced with the Oncomine TCR Beta short-read assay on an Illumina iSeq 100. Pre-vaccine samples from two convalescent patients were drawn 16 days and one week before the first dose, 142 and 148 days after COVID-19 diagnosis. SARS-CoV-2 spike-specific CD4+ TCR repertoires were compared before and after mRNA vaccination in COVID-19 convalescent patients and in infection-naive vaccine recipients. General study outcomes and caveats: Both infection-induced and vaccine-induced clones contracted markedly at late post-vaccination timepoints, which is consistent with waning T cell responses. Among convalescent patients, the spike-reactive repertoire after vaccination was made up mainly of new vaccine-induced clones that were largely distinct from the clones induced by infection. The study was limited by a small number of convalescent patients, and early post-infection timepoints were lacking.

In the ViraFEST assay, PBMC were stimulated with viral peptide pools, and antigen-specific CD4+ T cell clonotypes were then identified by expansion using TCR sequencing. After around 10 days of culture, CD4+ T cells were isolated with the EasySep CD4+ T cell isolation kit. PCR-confirmed SARS-CoV-2 infection had occurred in convalescent patients between March and December 2020, before the Alpha, Beta and Delta variants emerged in the United States. A few million PBMC per well were cultured in IMDM with about 4.6% human AB serum, around 9.1 IU/ml IL-2 and gentamicin, plus 10 ug/ml peptides. An HIV-1 Nef peptide pool served as the negative control culture condition. On days 3 and 7, half of the culture medium was replaced with fresh IL-2-containing medium. Each peptide stimulation condition was cultured in triplicate wells unless otherwise noted. PBMC were separated from whole blood using Ficoll-Paque Plus gradient centrifugation and were then either cryopreserved at -140C or used fresh. The QIAamp micro DNA kit was used to extract genomic DNA from the cultured CD4+ T cells.

The library was obtained by the immunoSEQ multiplex PCR assay. DNA from the cultured and isolated CD4+ T cells underwent TCR beta CDR3 sequencing. The study's processing was this. Non-productive TCR sequences were discarded, and reads were trimmed to the CDR3 region, with only CDR3s of 7 or more amino acids retained. Antigen-specific clonotypes were identified using the MANAFEST web app by comparison of expansion in peptide wells against reference cultures. To count as positive, a clone had to show expansion at FDR<0.05 compared with the reference and with all other wells, an odds ratio above 5, and a frequency above 0.1% in two replicate wells. Cross-reactive clonotypes were defined as significantly expanded in SARS-CoV-2 spike wells and in at least one common cold coronavirus spike condition. Using the stringdist R package, CDR3 similarity was measured by Levenshtein distance, and unrooted trees were constructed with ape in R 3.6.1. In TCRdb, the immuneACCESS table is reduced to in-frame sequences with V and J assigned. These tables do not hold every clone; where another copy was compared, an unresolved V gene accounts for under half, and the others remain unexplained. For V, J and clone size, that table is used; D and trimming come from the DNA. The table for this sample lists under 60,000 clones; 76% of them were counted only once. The ten largest clones represent 5.5% of the sample.

Based on the germline V gene, the CDR1 and CDR2 sequences are SGHRS and YFSETQ. The CDR3 numbers 16 residues from cysteine through phenylalanine. Of the read, only the CDR3 DNA is kept; its 48 bases are in frame from base 1. Trimmed from V: 0 bases; trimmed from J: 2 bases; junction bases lacking a gene match: 4. Material: CD4+ T cells from PBMCs cultured with HIV peptides, obtained before COVID-19 vaccination. The cell subset or site label of this sample denotes: HIV-1 Nef peptide pool negative control/reference culture. The chain is assembled from TRBV5-1 and TRBJ2-5; the central 10 bases match TRBD2. The sequence came from a human donor who had a prior SARS-CoV-2 infection. CDR3 loop: CASSLGSSGGQETQYF. In nucleotide form, the sequence is TGCGCCAGCAGCTTGGGGTCTAGCGGGGGACAAGAGACCCAGTACTTC.